A selection of T cell receptor beta chains follows, all from one sample in a study of cytomegalovirus exposure and HLA in healthy donors. The repertoire was sequenced with immunoSEQ multiplex PCR; TCRdb's copy has only in-frame clones and lacks some. Of approximately 240,000 clones listed, around 76% were seen once; the top ten hold 5% to 6%. The sequenced sample was PBMCs. The source is a woman aged 40 to 50 in good health and CMV-seropositive. Both conserved end residues are part of each CDR3. The D gene is left open where the match is weak. Clone sizes are given selectively: once, few, many, or a class where the clone is expanded.

. . TRBJ1-2 TRBV6-1 TGTGCCAGCAGTGAAGCCACAGCGGGAACTGGTGGCTACACCTTC CASSEATAGTGGYTF
TRBD1 . TRBJ1-1 TRBV27 TGTGCCAACAGAGAGGGGGACAGGGGGGACACTGAAGCTTTCTTT CANREGDRGDTEAFF
TRBD1 once TRBJ1-1 TRBV19 TGTGCCAGTAGTATTGCCAGGGGGCTTTATGGGAACACTGAAGCTTTCTTT CASSIARGLYGNTEAFF
. . TRBJ2-7 TRBV25-1 TGTGCCAGCAGTTCATGGGCGACAAGATCCTACGAGCAGTACTTC CASSSWATRSYEQYF
TRBD1 . TRBJ1-1 TRBV19 TGTGCCAGTAGTACCTCCGGGACAGGGAAAACTGAAGCTTTCTTT CASSTSGTGKTEAFF
. . TRBJ2-7 TRBV2 TGTGCCAGCATCGAGGGGTGGGGGGGCGTGTACTTC CASIEGWGGVYF
. . TRBJ2-1 TRBV19 TGTGCCAGTAGTAGTCGAGGGTACAATGAGCAGTTCTTC CASSSRGYNEQFF
. . TRBJ2-2 TRBV6-5 TGTGCCAGCGCGAGGGGGTCATCACAGGCCGGGGAGCTGTTTTTT CASARGSSQAGELFF
. . TRBJ2-7 TRBV10-2 TGCGCCAGCAGTGAGGGGCACGAGCAGTACTTC CASSEGHEQYF
TRBD1 few TRBJ1-2 TRBV7-3 TGTGCCAGCAGCTTAACCGGCAGGGGGCCAATGGAGGGCTACACCTTC CASSLTGRGPMEGYTF
TRBD1 . TRBJ1-1 TRBV7-2 TGTGCCAGCAGCTGGACAGGGGGCTTGTCTGAAGCTTTCTTT CASSWTGGLSEAFF
. . TRBJ1-1 TRBV19 TGTGCCAGTAGTAAGGGACAACGAGAGGCCGTGGAAGCTTTCTTT CASSKGQREAVEAFF
TRBD1 few TRBJ1-4 TRBV2 TGTGCCAGCAGTGGCGGGGGGACAGTTAATGAAAAACTGTTTTTT CASSGGGTVNEKLFF
. . TRBJ1-2 TRBV7-2 TGTGCCAGCAGCCAAAGGGACACCTCCTATGGCTACACCTTC CASSQRDTSYGYTF
. few TRBJ2-3 TRBV5-4 TGTGCCAGCAGGGAGGGGCTTAGGGCTAGTACCGCAGATACGCAGTATTTT CASREGLRASTADTQYF
. . TRBJ2-7 TRBV6-5 TGTGCCAGCAGTTACGCCGGGGTATCATTCTACGAGCAGTACTTC CASSYAGVSFYEQYF
. . TRBJ1-1 TRBV7-8 TGTGCCAGCTTGAGGGGGGGGCATAACACTGAAGCTTTCTTT CASLRGGHNTEAFF
TRBD2 . TRBJ2-1 TRBV29-1 TGCAGCCTTGAGGGACTAGCGGGAGAAGGGTCCTACAATGAGCAGTTCTTC CSLEGLAGEGSYNEQFF
. . TRBJ1-1 TRBV18 TGTGCCAGCTCACCGGCAGGTAACACTGAAGCTTTCTTT CASSPAGNTEAFF
. . TRBJ2-3 TRBV5-4 TGTGCCAGCAGTAAGCTTAGCACAGATACGCAGTATTTT CASSKLSTDTQYF
. . TRBJ1-1 TRBV7-2 TGTGCCAGCAGCTTAGGGATCGACACCAAAGCTTTCTTT CASSLGIDTKAFF
TRBD2 . TRBJ2-7 TRBV7-2 TGTGCCAGCAGCTTTGGGCTAGCGGGATCCTACGAGCAGTACTTC CASSFGLAGSYEQYF
. . TRBJ1-1 TRBV5-6 TGTGCCAGCAGCTTGGTGGGGGCTACAGGGAACACTGAAGCTTTCTTT CASSLVGATGNTEAFF
. . TRBJ2-3 TRBV6-5 TGTGCCAGCAGTTACGCGGCAGGGTTTACAGATACGCAGTATTTT CASSYAAGFTDTQYF
TRBD2 . TRBJ2-2 TRBV4-3 TGCGCCAGCAGCCAAGATACTAGCGGGGGGTCGAACACCGGGGAGCTGTTTTTT CASSQDTSGGSNTGELFF
. once TRBJ1-1 TRBV7-3 TGTGCCAGCAGATTGGACTGGGACACTGAAGCTTTCTTT CASRLDWDTEAFF
TRBD1 . TRBJ1-5 TRBV30 TGTGCCTGGAACACAGGGGCCGATCAGCCCCAGCATTTT CAWNTGADQPQHF
. . TRBJ1-2 TRBV5-4 TGTGCCAGCAGTTTTGAAAGGGGGAACTATGGCTACACCTTC CASSFERGNYGYTF
TRBD1 once TRBJ1-2 TRBV6-6 TGTGCCAGCAGCTCCCGGTGGGACAGAGGTTATGGCTACACCTTC CASSSRWDRGYGYTF
TRBD2 . TRBJ2-2 TRBV6-4 TGTGCCAGCAGTACCGGGACTAGTGTTCGAGACACCGGGGAGCTGTTTTTT CASSTGTSVRDTGELFF
TRBD2 . TRBJ2-5 TRBV30 TGTGCCTGGGGGACTAGCGGGAGGGGTGGGGAGACCCAGTACTTC CAWGTSGRGGETQYF
TRBD1 . TRBJ2-7 TRBV6-5 TGTGCCAGCAGAGGACAGGGATTCTCCTCCTACGAGCAGTACTTC CASRGQGFSSYEQYF
TRBD2 . TRBJ2-7 TRBV13 TGTGCCAGCAGCCCCCCCCTAGCGGTCTCCTACGAGCAGTACTTC CASSPPLAVSYEQYF
. . TRBJ2-1 TRBV9 TGTGCCAGCAGCGTAGGCCTAGCGCCTTACAATGAGCAGTTCTTC CASSVGLAPYNEQFF
. . TRBJ1-2 TRBV6-5 TGTGCCAGCAGTTATAGGGGTGGCTACACCTTC CASSYRGGYTF
. . TRBJ2-7 TRBV9 TGTGCCAGCAGCGGATTCCTAGGGGACGAGCAGTACTTC CASSGFLGDEQYF
TRBD1 . TRBJ1-1 TRBV27 TGTGCCAGCAGGCCGACAGGGGTTAGAACTGAAGCTTTCTTT CASRPTGVRTEAFF
TRBD2 . TRBJ2-3 TRBV4-3 TGCGCCAGCAGCCAAGATAGACTAGCGGGGGGACTAGTGGGCACAGATACGCAGTATTTT CASSQDRLAGGLVGTDTQYF
TRBD1 . TRBJ1-4 TRBV5-1 TGCGCCAGCAGCATTTCGGGACAGGGTCCTGAAAAACTGTTTTTT CASSISGQGPEKLFF
TRBD2 . TRBJ2-3 TRBV5-1 TGCGCCAGCAGCTTGGTTGGAGCGGGGGGTATAGATACGCAGTATTTT CASSLVGAGGIDTQYF
TRBD1 . TRBJ2-1 TRBV10-3 TGTGCCATCAGTGCGGGACAGAACAATGAGCAGTTCTTC CAISAGQNNEQFF
TRBD1 . TRBJ1-1 TRBV10-3 TGTGCCATCAGTGTAGAGACAGGGACTGAAGCTTTCTTT CAISVETGTEAFF
. . TRBJ2-6 TRBV7-9 TGTGCCAGCAGCTCGGTATCTGGGGCCAACGTCCTGACTTTC CASSSVSGANVLTF
TRBD1 . TRBJ1-5 TRBV11-2 TGTGCCAGCAGCCGATCGGGACAGCCTGATCAGCCCCAGCATTTT CASSRSGQPDQPQHF
TRBD1 once TRBJ1-1 TRBV12-5 TGTGCTAGTGGTTTGGTTATGGGGACAGGGCGGAACACTGAAGCTTTCTTT CASGLVMGTGRNTEAFF
. once TRBJ2-1 TRBV18 TGTGCCAGCTCATCAGGATCGGGCACAAGGGGGAGATTCGGCTCCTACAATGAGCAGTTCTTC CASSSGSGTRGRFGSYNEQFF
TRBD2 . TRBJ2-5 TRBV11-1 TGTGCCAGCAGCCGGAGCGGGACTAGCGGGAACCAAGAGACCCAGTACTTC CASSRSGTSGNQETQYF
TRBD1 . TRBJ1-2 TRBV29-1 TGCAGCGTTGAGTACGGACAGGCTACGGATGGCTACACCTTC CSVEYGQATDGYTF
. . TRBJ2-3 TRBV4-3 TGCGCCAGCAGCCAAGAGTACACAGATACGCAGTATTTT CASSQEYTDTQYF
. . TRBJ1-1 TRBV19 TGTGCCAGTATGGGTCAGGACACTGAAGCTTTCTTT CASMGQDTEAFF
TRBD1 . TRBJ1-1 TRBV7-2 TGTGCCAGCAGCGAACCGACAGGGGGGAAATTTGAAGCTTTCTTT CASSEPTGGKFEAFF
. . TRBJ2-1 TRBV7-6 TGTGCCAGCAGCTCCTCATCGGGGAAGGGCTACAATGAGCAGTTCTTC CASSSSSGKGYNEQFF
TRBD1 . TRBJ2-1 TRBV5-1 TGCGCCAGCAGCCGGGGACAGGGGGGTCAAAATGAGCAGTTCTTC CASSRGQGGQNEQFF
TRBD1 once TRBJ2-5 TRBV7-4 TGTGCCAGCAGCTTAAGGCGAGAAGACAGGGTTGAGACCCAGTACTTC CASSLRREDRVETQYF